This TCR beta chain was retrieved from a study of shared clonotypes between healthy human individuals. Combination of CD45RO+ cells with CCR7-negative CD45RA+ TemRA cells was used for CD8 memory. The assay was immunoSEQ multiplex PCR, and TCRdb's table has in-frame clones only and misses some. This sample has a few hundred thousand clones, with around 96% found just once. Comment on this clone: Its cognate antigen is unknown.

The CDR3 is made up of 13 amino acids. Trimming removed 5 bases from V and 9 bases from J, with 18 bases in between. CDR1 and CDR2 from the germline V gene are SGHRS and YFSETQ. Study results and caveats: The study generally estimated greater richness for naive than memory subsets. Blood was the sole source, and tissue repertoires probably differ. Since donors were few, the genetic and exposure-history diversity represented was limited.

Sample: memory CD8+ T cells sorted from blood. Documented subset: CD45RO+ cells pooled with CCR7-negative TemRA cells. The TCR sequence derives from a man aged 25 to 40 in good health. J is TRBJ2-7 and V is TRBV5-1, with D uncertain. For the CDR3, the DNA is TGCGCCAGCAGTTTCGACCGTCCGATGGGGCAGTACTTC. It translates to CASSFDRPMGQYF.